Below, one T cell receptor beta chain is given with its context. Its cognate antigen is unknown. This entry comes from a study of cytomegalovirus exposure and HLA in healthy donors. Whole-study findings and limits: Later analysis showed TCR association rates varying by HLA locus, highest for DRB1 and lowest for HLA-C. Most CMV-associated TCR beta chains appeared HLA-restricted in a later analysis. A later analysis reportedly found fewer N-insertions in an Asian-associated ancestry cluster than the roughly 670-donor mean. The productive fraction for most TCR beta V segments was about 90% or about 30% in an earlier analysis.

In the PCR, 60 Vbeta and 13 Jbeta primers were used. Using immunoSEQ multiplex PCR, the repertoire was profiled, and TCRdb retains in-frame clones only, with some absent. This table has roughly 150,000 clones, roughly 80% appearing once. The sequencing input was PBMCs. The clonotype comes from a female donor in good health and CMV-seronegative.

The CDR3 coding sequence is TGTGCCAGCAGTGGACAGATTGGGGTGTACCAAGAGACCCAGTACTTC. It specifies CASSGQIGVYQETQYF. J is TRBJ2-5 and V is TRBV6-1; D is perhaps TRBD1 (5 bases). The CDR3 is 16 amino acids. The V end was cut by 4 bases, the J end by 0 bases, with 15 bases between. From germline, CDR1 is MNHNS and CDR2 SASEGT.